The 18 T cell receptor beta chains below all came from one sample that was sequenced in a study of blood T cell repertoires in COVID-19. TCRdb's table, derived via immunoSEQ multiplex PCR, lists solely in-frame clones and lacks some. The sample consists of 200,000 or so clones, about 80% of them appearing once. Specimen: PBMCs or T cells enriched from blood (not recorded which). Receptors were obtained from a man in his forties or fifties who had recovered from COVID-19.

In its sample, this clone was seen a few times. CDR3 in DNA: TGTGCCAGCAGCTTGCCAGTTACCAATCAGCCCCAGCATTTT. It translates to CASSLPVTNQPQHF. V gene TRBV5-8 combines with J gene TRBJ1-5; D gene ambiguous. The V gene lost 1 base and the J gene lost 3 bases, with 8 bases spanning the gap. Germline CDR1 SGHTS, CDR2 YDEGEE. This CDR3 comprises 14 residues.

The V call is TRBV19, the J call TRBJ1-1, with TRBD1 identical over 9 bases. The CDR3 is 13 residues long. Trimming took 9 bases from V and 10 from J; bases not matched to a gene: 12. The germline V gene encodes CDR1 LNHDA and CDR2 SQIVND (reference sequence). CDR3 DNA: TGTGCCAGCAAAGTGGGACAGGGTTTGGGAGCTTTCTTT. Its translation is CASKVGQGLGAFF.

The V gene is TRBV2, the J gene TRBJ1-2; 8 positions match TRBD1. J gave up 4 bases and V 6 bases, and 10 bases lay outside the gene matches. This CDR3 region has 15 residues. CDR1 SNHLY and CDR2 FYNNEI come from the germline V gene. CDR3 DNA sequence: TGTGCCAGCAGGGACCCTGGACAGGGACGCTATGGCTACACCTTC. Its protein product is CASRDPGQGRYGYTF.

The chain uses TRBV6-5 and TRBJ1-5; TRBD1 matches at 10 bases. With V trimmed by 7 bases and J by 5 bases, 5 bases remained unmatched. CDR3 length: 14 amino acids. Germline CDR1 and CDR2: MNHEY and SVGAGI. CDR3 DNA: TGTGCCAGCATGATGACAGGGGGCCATCAGCCCCAGCATTTT. Residues: CASMMTGGHQPQHF.

This clone was seen once. Here the CDR3 reads CASTKLQGNTEAFF. As DNA, the CDR3 is TGTGCCAGTACAAAATTACAGGGGAACACTGAAGCTTTCTTT. The chain links TRBV19 to TRBJ1-1; perhaps TRBD1 as D (6 bases). The V end was cut by 7 bases, the J end by 1 base, with 13 bases between. Germline V gene lookup returns CDR1 LNHDA and CDR2 SQIVND (reference sequence). The CDR3 covers 14 residues.

The chain uses TRBV3-1 (or the pseudogene TRBV3-2) and TRBJ1-1; possible D gene TRBD1, 5 bases. CDR1 is LGHDT and CDR2 is YNNKEL in the germline V gene (reference sequence). Trimming cost V 3 bases and J 7 bases, with 18 bases left between them. This CDR3 spans 15 amino acids. CDR3 protein: CASSQLSGAQSEAFF. The CDR3 DNA follows: TGTGCCAGCAGCCAGTTAAGTGGGGCGCAGAGTGAAGCTTTCTTT.

This rearrangement joins TRBV5-5 to TRBJ2-7; D not certain. V gave up 1 base and J gave up 2 bases, with 4 bases separating them. Germline CDR1 is SGHKS and CDR2 is YYEKEE (reference sequence). CDR3 size: 12 residues. The DNA for the CDR3 is TGTGCCAGCAGCTTGTCCACCTACGAGCAGTACTTC. Protein sequence: CASSLSTYEQYF.

This chain uses TRBV27 with TRBJ1-1; TRBD1 matches 8 bases. The germline V gene encodes CDR1 MNHEY and CDR2 SMNVEV (reference sequence). The CDR3 has 14 amino acids. V lost 6 bases to trimming and J lost 3 bases; unmatched junction nucleotides: 6. CDR3 coding DNA: TGTGCCAGCAGGCCAGGGGGCCTTTACACTGAAGCTTTCTTT. This codes for CASRPGGLYTEAFF.

The chain is built from TRBV29-1 and TRBJ1-1; D may be TRBD1 (6 bases). The CDR3 is 14 residues long. The germline V gene encodes CDR1 SQVTM and CDR2 ANQGSEA. The V gene lost 6 bases and the J gene lost 1 base, with 15 bases spanning the gap. CDR3 in amino acids: CSVLRWTANTEAFF. CDR3 DNA sequence: TGCAGCGTCCTTCGTTGGACAGCGAACACTGAAGCTTTCTTT. The full variable domain, with the rest looked up from reference TRBV29-1 and TRBJ1-1, is SAVISQKPSRDICQRGTSLTIQCQVDSQVTMMFWYRQQPGQSLTLIATANQGSEATYESGFVIDKFPISRPNLTFSTLTVSNMSPEDSSIYLCSVLRWTANTEAFFGQGTRLTVV.

The gene calls are TRBV21-1 and TRBJ2-5; the table's TRBD2 call for D was not verified on the DNA. TRBV21-1 corresponds to a pseudogene. This CDR3 is built from 13 residues. The CDR3 region is CASSKVGGETQYF. CDR3 bases: TGTGCCAGCAGCAAAGTGGGGGGAGAGACCCAGTACTTC.

The rearrangement joins TRBV4-3 to TRBJ1-4, with 12 nucleotides matching TRBD1. The germline CDR1 and CDR2 sequences are LGHNA and YSLEER. V dropped 2 bases and J dropped 7; count of bases not matched to a gene: 5. The CDR3 is 16 amino acids. CDR3 sequence (DNA): TGCGCCAGCAGCCAATACTGGGACAGGGGGCGTGAAAAACTGTTTTTT. This translates into CASSQYWDRGREKLFF.

The J gene is TRBJ2-7, the V gene TRBV28; 8 bases map to TRBD1. This CDR3 spans 14 amino acids. Germline-derived CDR1 and CDR2 are MDHEN and SYDVKM. V dropped 3 bases and J dropped 3; count of bases not matched to a gene: 4. This chain's CDR3 is CASSFSRGLYEQYF. As DNA, the CDR3 is TGTGCCAGCAGTTTTAGCAGGGGGCTCTACGAGCAGTACTTC.

This clone was recorded a few times. The genes are TRBV2 and TRBJ2-7, with 8 bases identical to TRBD1. The CDR3 consists of 15 residues. Trimming cost V 2 bases and J 2 bases; bases outside gene matches: 5. CDR1 SNHLY and CDR2 FYNNEI come from the germline V gene. CDR3 in amino acids: CASSERAGGPYEQYF. CDR3 coding DNA: TGTGCCAGCAGTGAAAGGGCAGGGGGCCCCTACGAGCAGTACTTC.

The V call is TRBV19, the J call TRBJ2-2; TRBD2 agrees at 9 bases. The CDR3 consists of 16 residues. The J segment lost 3 bases and the V segment lost 1 base, leaving 3 bases of the junction unmatched. Germline lookup yields CDR1 LNHDA and CDR2 SQIVND (reference sequence). CDR3 bases: TGTGCCAGTAGTATAGGCGGGGGGGCCCACACCGGGGAGCTGTTTTTT. It yields the protein CASSIGGGAHTGELFF.

The gene calls are TRBV18 and TRBJ1-3; TRBD1 matches 8 bases. Germline V CDR1 and CDR2: KGHSH, LQKENI. The CDR3 is made up of 17 amino acids. Trimming cost V 2 bases and J 2 bases; bases outside gene matches: 8. The CDR3 sequence: CASSPGQGEMAGNTIYF. CDR3 coding DNA: TGTGCCAGCTCACCAGGACAGGGAGAGATGGCTGGAAACACCATATATTTT. The full variable domain, in which reference TRBV18 and TRBJ1-3 provide the parts outside the CDR3, is NAGVMQNPRHLVRRRGQEARLRCSPMKGHSHVYWYRQLPEEGLKFMVYLQKENIIDESGMPKERFSAEFPKEGPSILRIQQVVRGDSAAYFCASSPGQGEMAGNTIYFGEGSWLTVV.

The CDR3 here is CASSLLSPGQGYSPLHF. CDR3 sequence (DNA): TGTGCCAGCAGCTTATTATCTCCGGGACAGGGGTACTCACCCCTCCACTTT. The chain has TRBV7-3 and TRBJ1-6, with 10 positions matching TRBD1. This CDR3 spans 17 amino acids. CDR1 is SGHTA and CDR2 is FQGTGA in the germline V gene. The junction had 11 bases not matched to a gene; V was cut back by 2 bases and J by 10 bases. The full variable domain, completed using reference TRBV7-3 and TRBJ1-6, is GAGVSQTPSNKVTEKGKYVELRCDPISGHTALYWYRQSLGQGPEFLIYFQGTGAADDSGLPNDRFFAVRPEGSVSTLKIQRTERGDSAVYLCASSLLSPGQGYSPLHFGNGTRLTVT.

V usage is TRBV3-1 (or the pseudogene TRBV3-2) and J usage is TRBJ2-7; TRBD2 aligns across 10 bases. V trimming: 4 bases; J trimming: 6 bases; junction bases outside the gene matches: 15. The CDR3 length is 17 residues. Germline values: CDR1 LGHDT, CDR2 YNNKEL (reference sequence). The CDR3 sequence: CASSRHNRAGGVIEQYF. The CDR3 DNA is TGTGCCAGCAGCCGACACAACCGAGCGGGGGGGGTGATCGAGCAGTACTTC.

The chain combines TRBV2 with TRBJ2-1, with D perhaps matching TRBD1 (6 bases). The CDR3 sequence is 14 residues long. In germline, CDR1 is SNHLY, CDR2 FYNNEI. The germline V and J ends were trimmed by 6 bases and 3 bases, with 12 bases remaining between them. The CDR3 DNA is TGTGCCAGCAGACGGGACACTTACTACAATGAGCAGTTCTTC. Translating gives CASRRDTYYNEQFF. Full variable domain (rest looked up from reference TRBV2 and TRBJ2-1): EPEVTQTPSHQVTQMGQEVILRCVPISNHLYFYWYRQILGQKVEFLVSFYNNEISEKSEIFDDQFSVERPDGSNFTLKIRSTKLEDSAMYFCASRRDTYYNEQFFGPGTRLTVL.